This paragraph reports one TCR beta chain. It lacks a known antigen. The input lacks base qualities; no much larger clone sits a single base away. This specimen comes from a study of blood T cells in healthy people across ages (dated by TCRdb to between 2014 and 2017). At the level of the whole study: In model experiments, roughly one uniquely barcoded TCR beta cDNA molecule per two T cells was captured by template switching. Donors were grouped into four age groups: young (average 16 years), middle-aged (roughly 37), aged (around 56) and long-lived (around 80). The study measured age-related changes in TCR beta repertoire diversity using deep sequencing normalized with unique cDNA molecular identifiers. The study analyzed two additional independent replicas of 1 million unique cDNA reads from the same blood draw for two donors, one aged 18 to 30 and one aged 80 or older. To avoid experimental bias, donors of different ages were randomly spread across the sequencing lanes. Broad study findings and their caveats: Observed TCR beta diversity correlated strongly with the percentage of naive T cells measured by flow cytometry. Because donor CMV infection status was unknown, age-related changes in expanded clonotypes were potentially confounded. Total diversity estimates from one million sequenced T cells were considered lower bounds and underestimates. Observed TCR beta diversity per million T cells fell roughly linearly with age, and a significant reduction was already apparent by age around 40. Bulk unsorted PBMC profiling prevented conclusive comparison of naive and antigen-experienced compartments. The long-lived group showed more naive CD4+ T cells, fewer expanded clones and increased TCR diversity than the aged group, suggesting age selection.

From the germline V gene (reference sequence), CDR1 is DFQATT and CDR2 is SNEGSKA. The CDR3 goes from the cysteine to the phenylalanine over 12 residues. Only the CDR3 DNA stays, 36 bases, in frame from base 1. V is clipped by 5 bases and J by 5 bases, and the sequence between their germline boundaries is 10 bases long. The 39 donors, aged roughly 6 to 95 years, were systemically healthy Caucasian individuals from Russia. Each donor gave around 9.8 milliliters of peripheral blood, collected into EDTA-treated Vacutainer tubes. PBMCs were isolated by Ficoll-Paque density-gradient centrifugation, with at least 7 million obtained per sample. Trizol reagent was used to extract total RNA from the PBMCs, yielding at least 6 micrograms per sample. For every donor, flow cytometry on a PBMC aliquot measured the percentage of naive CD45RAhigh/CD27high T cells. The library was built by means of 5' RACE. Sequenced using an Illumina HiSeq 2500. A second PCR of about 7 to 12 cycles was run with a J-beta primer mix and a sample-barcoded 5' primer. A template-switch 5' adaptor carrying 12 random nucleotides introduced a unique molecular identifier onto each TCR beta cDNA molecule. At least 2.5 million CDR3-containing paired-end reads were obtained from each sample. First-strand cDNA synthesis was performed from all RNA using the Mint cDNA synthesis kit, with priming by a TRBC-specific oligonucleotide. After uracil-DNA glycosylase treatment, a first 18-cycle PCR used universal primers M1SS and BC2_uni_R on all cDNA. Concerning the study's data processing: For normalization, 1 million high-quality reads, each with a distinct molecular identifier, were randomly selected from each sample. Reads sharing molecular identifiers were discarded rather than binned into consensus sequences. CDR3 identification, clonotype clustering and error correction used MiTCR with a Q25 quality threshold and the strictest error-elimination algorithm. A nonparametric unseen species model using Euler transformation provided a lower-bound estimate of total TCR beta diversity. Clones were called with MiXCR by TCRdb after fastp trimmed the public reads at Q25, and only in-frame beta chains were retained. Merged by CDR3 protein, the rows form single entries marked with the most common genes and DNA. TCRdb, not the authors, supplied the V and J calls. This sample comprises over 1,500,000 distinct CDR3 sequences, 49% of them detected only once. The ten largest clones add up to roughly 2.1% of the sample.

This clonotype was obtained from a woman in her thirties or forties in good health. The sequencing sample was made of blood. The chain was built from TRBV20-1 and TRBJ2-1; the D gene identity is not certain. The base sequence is TGCAGTGCTTACCGAAAAAACAATGAGCAGTTCTTC. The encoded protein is CSAYRKNNEQFF.